Listed here are 10 T cell receptor beta chains from one sample, sequenced in a study of shared clonotypes between healthy human individuals. Repertoires were generated with immunoSEQ multiplex PCR, while TCRdb's copy carries only in-frame clones and drops some. The sample includes 2 million to 2.5 million clones, more than 85% of them seen just once. Naive-designated CD8 cells lacked CD45RO, were positively enriched for CCR7, and omitted terminally differentiated effector memory CD45RA+ cells. The sample consisted of naive CD8+ T cells from PBMCs. These receptors originate from a man between 18 and 35 years old in good health. Some clones in this sample may be carry-over from other donors' samples.

A note on this clone: This sample includes further DNA sequences coding for the same CDR3. The chain combines TRBV28 with TRBJ1-1, with D uncertain. Germline values: CDR1 MDHEN, CDR2 SYDVKM. The CDR3 runs to 13 residues. The ends were cut back, 3 bases at V and 2 bases at J, with 7 bases in the middle. CDR3 sequence: CASSFRENTEAFF. The CDR3 region has the DNA TGTGCCAGCAGTTTTAGGGAAAACACTGAAGCTTTCTTT.

Notes on this clone: The sample has other DNA sequences that encode this CDR3 too. The chain is built from TRBV5-1 and TRBJ2-5; D is undetermined. The V and J ends lost 4 bases and 4 bases respectively, with 5 bases between them. This CDR3 contains 11 residues. Germline loops: CDR1 SGHRS, CDR2 YFSETQ. CDR3 sequence (DNA): TGCGCCAGCAGCCCTGGAGAGACCCAGTACTTC. This sequence encodes CASSPGETQYF.

J is TRBJ2-5 and V is TRBV13, with 7 positions matching TRBD1. The junction had 9 bases not matched to a gene; V was cut back by 8 bases and J by 6 bases. Germline lookup yields CDR1 PRHDT and CDR2 FYEKMQ (reference sequence). This CDR3 is built from 13 residues. The CDR3 sequence is CASAQGLGQTQYF. CDR3 DNA sequence: TGTGCCAGCGCACAGGGGCTCGGACAGACCCAGTACTTC.

This clone was counted between two and nine times. V is TRBV30 and J is TRBJ1-1; D unclear. V lost 4 bases and J lost 0, with 12 bases in between. From germline, CDR1 is GTSNPN and CDR2 SVGIG (reference sequence). The CDR3 sequence is 14 residues long. CDR3 loop: CAWTYRAMNTEAFF. Here the CDR3 DNA reads TGTGCCTGGACTTACCGTGCGATGAACACTGAAGCTTTCTTT. Using reference TRBV30 and TRBJ1-1 for the parts outside the CDR3, the full variable domain is SQTIHQWPATLVQPVGSPLSLECTVEGTSNPNLYWYRQAAGRGLQLLFYSVGIGQISSEVPQNLSASRPQDRQFILSSKKLLLSDSGFYLCAWTYRAMNTEAFFGQGTRLTVV.

V gene TRBV28 combines with J gene TRBJ2-1; D unresolved. V was cut by 0 bases and J by 4 bases, with 4 bases left in between. This CDR3 is 13 amino acids long. In germline, CDR1 is MDHEN, CDR2 SYDVKM. CDR3 coding DNA: TGTGCCAGCAGTTTATGGGGGTACAATGAGCAGTTCTTC. Translated: CASSLWGYNEQFF.

The chain is built from TRBV13 and TRBJ2-1; D assignment may be TRBD1 or TRBD2 (6 bases each). V dropped 0 bases and J dropped 2 bases, with 14 bases sitting between them. This CDR3 has 17 residues. The germline gives CDR1 PRHDT, CDR2 FYEKMQ (reference sequence). The DNA for the CDR3 is TGTGCCAGCAGCTTAGGCCGGACGGGGGCCGCCTACAATGAGCAGTTCTTC. Protein: CASSLGRTGAAYNEQFF.

The rearrangement joins TRBV4-3 to TRBJ2-3; 10 nucleotides line up with TRBD2. After removal of 0 bases from V and 4 bases from J, the junction contained 7 bases not matched to a gene. In germline, CDR1 is LGHNA, CDR2 YSLEER. The CDR3 totals 17 residues. Here the CDR3 reads CASSQDSLAGVSDTQYF. CDR3 in DNA: TGCGCCAGCAGCCAAGATAGCCTAGCGGGAGTCTCAGATACGCAGTATTTT.

With regard to this clone: This same CDR3 is encoded by further DNA sequences in the sample. This sequence joins TRBV19 and TRBJ2-1; D uncertain. This CDR3 has 15 amino acids. V lost 3 bases and J lost 0, with 9 bases in between. Germline loops: CDR1 LNHDA, CDR2 SQIVND (reference sequence). The CDR3 loop reads CASSIGAPSYNEQFF. The CDR3 DNA is TGTGCCAGTAGTATCGGCGCGCCCTCCTACAATGAGCAGTTCTTC.

The chain couples TRBV30 to TRBJ2-7; 9 bases match TRBD1. V was clipped by 1 base and J by 5 bases; unmatched bases: 0. Germline V gives CDR1 GTSNPN, CDR2 SVGIG (reference sequence). The CDR3 is made up of 12 amino acids. The CDR3, as DNA: TGTGCCTGGAGTGGGGACAGGGACGAGCAGTACTTC. This sequence encodes CAWSGDRDEQYF.

The chain is built from TRBV4-3 and TRBJ2-2, with a possible D match to TRBD2 (5 bases). Trimming took off 4 bases at V and 1 base at J, with 13 bases between the two ends. The CDR3 contains 16 residues. Per the germline V gene, CDR1 is LGHNA and CDR2 is YSLEER. Here the CDR3 DNA reads TGCGCCAGCAGCCGACTAAGCGGAGAGAACACCGGGGAGCTGTTTTTT. Translation gives CASSRLSGENTGELFF.